This T cell receptor (beta chain) emerged from a study of memory CD4+ T cells and cytomegalovirus serostatus. Looking at the study overall: Of the healthy Belgian adults, eight or nine were CMV seropositive and more than 20 seronegative.

Sequenced by immunoSEQ multiplex PCR; TCRdb stores in-frame clones only, minus some. The repertoire includes fewer than 90,000 clones, roughly 78% of them detected once, and roughly 2.6% sits in the top ten. Single viable CD3+CD4+CD8-CD45RO+ cells were sorted as the memory CD4+ T cells. What was sequenced was memory CD4+ T cells from blood. This TCR came from an adult in good health and CMV-seropositive.

For the CDR3, the DNA is TGTGCCAGTAGTAACACGGGACTAGCGAGGGAGACCCAGTACTTC. Protein sequence: CASSNTGLARETQYF. The gene calls are TRBV19 and TRBJ2-5; TRBD2 matches at 10 bases. The CDR3 has 15 residues. From germline, CDR1 is LNHDA and CDR2 SQIVND (reference sequence). The V and J ends lost 4 bases and 5 bases, in that order; junction bases with no gene match: 7.